Listed here is a single T cell receptor beta chain. Antigen specificity is unknown. The sample belongs to a study of cytomegalovirus exposure and HLA in healthy donors. Overall study findings and caveats: As a later analysis showed, a missense DCLRE1C variant was linked to trimming of TCR beta V- and J-genes. Later analysis showed most CMV-associated TCR beta chains appearing HLA-restricted.

This CDR3 is built from 15 residues. The V and J ends lost 5 bases and 2 bases, in that order; junction bases with no gene match: 7. The study ran its PCR with 60 Vbeta and 13 Jbeta primers. Data came from immunoSEQ multiplex PCR; TCRdb stores just in-frame clones and leaves some out. The sample lists 150,000 to 200,000 clones, 80% to 90% seen once, with approximately 0.8% in the top ten. The sequenced sample consisted of PBMCs. The chain combines TRBV5-3 with TRBJ2-7; TRBD2 matches 10 bases. TRBV5-3 is an open reading frame, and its role is uncertain. This receptor was taken from a woman under 30 in good health and CMV-seronegative. The CDR3 sequence: CARSHGLADTYEQYF. The CDR3 DNA sequence: TGTGCCAGAAGTCATGGACTAGCGGATACCTACGAGCAGTACTTC.